The 12 T cell receptor beta chains below all came from one sample that was sequenced in a study of T cell responses to AZD1222 COVID-19 vaccine. TCRdb's copy holds only in-frame clones and misses some; the assay was immunoSEQ multiplex PCR. The sample has over 150,000 clones, about 90% seen once. Source: peripheral blood, taken 28 days after the second AZD1222 dose. These receptors were obtained from an adult who received the AZD1222 COVID-19 vaccine.

Notes on this clone: In the same sample, other DNA sequences code for this CDR3. V gene TRBV12-3 or TRBV12-4 combines with J gene TRBJ1-1; the D is unclear. The CDR3 contains 13 residues. V was clipped by 1 base and J by 5 bases, with 8 bases between them. CDR3 sequence: CASSLGPGTEAFF. CDR3 in DNA: TGTGCCAGCAGTTTAGGGCCGGGGACTGAAGCTTTCTTT.

This chain links TRBV7-2 with TRBJ1-2, with D unresolved. Germline CDR1 is SGHTA and CDR2 is FQGNSA. V was clipped by 4 bases and J by 3 bases, with 9 bases between them. The CDR3 sequence is 13 residues long. The CDR3 sequence is CASSSPGYYGYTF. CDR3 bases: TGTGCCAGCAGCTCACCAGGTTACTATGGCTACACCTTC.

The V gene is TRBV10-2, the J gene TRBJ1-4, with a weak D call TRBD1 (6 bases). CDR3 length: 17 amino acids. CDR1 and CDR2 from the germline V gene are WSHSY and SAAADI. V was cut by 2 bases and J by 0 bases, with 13 bases left in between. CDR3 sequence reads: CASSEPSDSATNEKLFF. The CDR3 region has the DNA TGCGCCAGCAGTGAGCCCTCGGACAGTGCAACTAATGAAAAACTGTTTTTT.

V is TRBV15 and J is TRBJ2-3, with D perhaps matching TRBD2 (7 bases). CDR1 LNHNV and CDR2 YYDKDF come from the germline V gene (reference sequence). The CDR3 runs to 16 residues. The V end was cut by 1 base, the J end by 5 bases, with 16 bases between. DNA of the CDR3: TGTGCCACCAGCAGAGCTGCGGGGGCCACCGGAGATACGCAGTATTTT. Its protein is CATSRAAGATGDTQYF. The full variable domain, in which reference TRBV15 and TRBJ2-3 provide the parts outside the CDR3, is DAMVIQNPRYQVTQFGKPVTLSCSQTLNHNVMYWYQQKSSQAPKLLFHYYDKDFNNEADTPDNFQSRRPNTSFCFLDIRSPGLGDTAMYLCATSRAAGATGDTQYFGPGTRLTVL.

Comment on this clone: The sample has other DNA sequences that encode this CDR3 too. This chain connects TRBV6-5 to TRBJ2-3; D perhaps matches TRBD1 (6 bases). The CDR3 has 12 residues. V lost 6 bases and J lost 6, with 10 bases in between. Germline V gene sequence: CDR1 MNHEY, CDR2 SVGAGI. In DNA, the CDR3 is TGTGCCAGCAGCAGGGGAGAGGATACGCAGTATTTT. This sequence encodes CASSRGEDTQYF.

The CDR3 bases are TGTGCCAGCAGTGAAGCGACCAGGGGCACAGATACGCAGTATTTT. As protein: CASSEATRGTDTQYF. This rearrangement joins TRBV6-1 to TRBJ2-3, with D possibly being TRBD1 (5 bases). The CDR3 contains 15 residues. V shed 0 bases and J shed 1 base, with 8 bases lying between them. CDR1 is MNHNS and CDR2 is SASEGT in the germline V gene.

This clone was picked up one time. The chain employs TRBV7-3 and TRBJ2-7, with D possibly being TRBD1 (6 bases). The CDR3 is 13 residues long. V gave up 5 bases and J gave up 2 bases, with 10 bases separating them. Germline assignment: CDR1 SGHTA and CDR2 FQGTGA. CDR3 sequence (DNA): TGTGCCAGCAGCCCCGGACAGACCTACGAGCAGTACTTC. Protein: CASSPGQTYEQYF.

The chain joins TRBV7-6 to TRBJ2-5; either TRBD1 or TRBD2 may fit D (5 bases each). CDR3 length: 17 residues. Trimming removed 5 bases from V and 5 bases from J, with 24 bases in between. Germline CDR1 reads SGHVS; CDR2 reads FNYEAQ. In DNA form, the CDR3 reads TGTGCCAGCAGCCCTTTAGGTGGGGCGCTTCCGGGGGAGACCCAGTACTTC. Translated, it gives CASSPLGGALPGETQYF. The complete variable domain, with remaining parts taken from reference TRBV7-6 and TRBJ2-5, reads GAGVSQSPRYKVTKRGQDVALRCDPISGHVSLYWYRQALGQGPEFLTYFNYEAQQDKSGLPNDRFSAERPEGSISTLTIQRTEQRDSAMYRCASSPLGGALPGETQYFGPGTRLLVL.

The chain carries TRBV9 and TRBJ1-2, with 7 bases aligning to TRBD1. The CDR3 covers 17 residues. Germline V lookup: CDR1 SGDLS, CDR2 YYNGEE. V trimming: 3 bases; J trimming: 3 bases; junction bases outside the gene matches: 14. The CDR3 here is CASSAGGGTGDYYGYTF. The CDR3 nucleotides are TGTGCCAGCAGCGCGGGTGGGGGTACAGGGGACTACTATGGCTACACCTTC. The full variable domain, with the rest looked up from reference TRBV9 and TRBJ1-2, is DSGVTQTPKHLITATGQRVTLRCSPRSGDLSVYWYQQSLDQGLQFLIQYYNGEERAKGNILERFSAQQFPDLHSELNLSSLELGDSALYFCASSAGGGTGDYYGYTFGSGTRLTVV.

The chain uses TRBV25-1 and TRBJ2-4; no definite D call. Trimming removed 2 bases from V and 1 base from J, with 9 bases in between. The CDR3 has 15 amino acids. Germline CDR1 is MGHDK and CDR2 is SYGVNS. CDR3 residues: CASSETFMAKNIQYF. The CDR3 coding sequence is TGTGCCAGCAGTGAAACGTTTATGGCCAAAAACATTCAGTACTTC.

The chain links TRBV25-1 to TRBJ2-7; weak D call: TRBD2 (6 bases). CDR1 is MGHDK, CDR2 SYGVNS, per germline. The CDR3 extends over 13 amino acids. V lost 1 base to trimming and J lost 5 bases, with 9 bases between them. CDR3 sequence (DNA): TGTGCCAGCAGTGAATGGGGGGAGGACGAGCAGTACTTC. Protein product: CASSEWGEDEQYF.

The CDR3 loop reads CASSVELGGAHNEQFF. The CDR3 DNA reads as TGTGCCAGCAGCGTAGAGTTGGGGGGGGCCCACAATGAGCAGTTCTTC. The rearrangement links TRBV9 to TRBJ2-1; a weak D match, TRBD2 (7 bases). The CDR3 totals 16 residues. Germline values: CDR1 SGDLS, CDR2 YYNGEE. The V end was cut by 0 bases, the J end by 5 bases, with 15 bases between.